The 29 T cell receptor beta chains in this list originate from one sample, sequenced in a study of blood T cell repertoires in COVID-19. Clones were read by immunoSEQ multiplex PCR, and TCRdb kept only the in-frame ones, dropping some. The table lists 70,000 to 90,000 clones, 82% of them singletons. Sample: peripheral blood. The receptors were gathered from a woman at least 80 years old with acute or convalescent COVID-19.

DNA of the CDR3: TGTGCCAGCTCACCACAGGGACAGGGGATGTCGGGGCAGCCCCAGCATTTT. Amino acids: CASSPQGQGMSGQPQHF. The V and J genes are TRBV18 and TRBJ1-5; 10 nucleotides match TRBD1. CDR3 length: 17 residues. CDR1 is KGHSH and CDR2 is LQKENI in the germline V gene. J gave up 7 bases and V 1 base, and 10 bases lay outside the gene matches.

This chain connects TRBV10-2 to TRBJ1-1; D ambiguous. This CDR3 contains 13 residues. Germline CDR1 and CDR2: WSHSY and SAAADI. V gave up 11 bases and J gave up 1 base, with 14 bases separating them. CDR3 amino acids: CAVLGNSNTEAFF. The DNA for the CDR3 is TGCGCCGTACTAGGGAACTCGAACACTGAAGCTTTCTTT.

This clone qualifies as medium-sized. This chain joins TRBV14 and TRBJ1-2; 9 bases are a match to TRBD1. The CDR3 is 15 amino acids. V lost 3 bases to trimming and J lost 4 bases; unmatched junction nucleotides: 6. Germline V gene lookup returns CDR1 SGHDN and CDR2 FVKESK. CDR3 region: CASSQGQGRFYGYTF. CDR3 DNA sequence: TGTGCCAGCAGCCAGGGACAGGGCCGCTTCTATGGCTACACCTTC.

Here the CDR3 reads CASRQVYEQYF. CDR3 sequence (DNA): TGTGCCAGCAGACAGGTCTACGAGCAGTACTTC. V and J are TRBV6-5 and TRBJ2-7; TRBD1 might be the D (5 bases). The CDR3 spans 11 residues. The germline V and J ends were trimmed by 6 bases and 3 bases, with 6 bases remaining between them. Germline CDR1 and CDR2: MNHEY and SVGAGI.

The V and J genes are TRBV27 and TRBJ2-7; 7 bases map to TRBD2. The CDR3 covers 14 residues. J lost 2 bases, V lost 4 bases, and 5 bases had no gene match. The germline gives CDR1 MNHEY, CDR2 SMNVEV (reference sequence). In DNA form, the CDR3 reads TGTGCCAGCAGTTCGGTAGCGGGCCCCTACGAGCAGTACTTC. Translating it yields CASSSVAGPYEQYF.

This clone was seen only once. The chain has TRBV11-2 and TRBJ1-2; 8 bases fit TRBD1. This CDR3 is 14 amino acids long. Per the germline V gene, CDR1 is SGHAT and CDR2 is FQNNGV. Unmatched junction bases numbered 4, after V lost 2 bases and J lost 5 bases. The CDR3 loop is CASSLSDRDYGYTF. CDR3 DNA: TGTGCCAGCAGCTTATCGGACAGGGATTATGGCTACACCTTC.

This clone was recorded a few times. The rearrangement uses TRBV7-8 and TRBJ1-2; tentative D call: TRBD1 (6 bases). The CDR3 has 16 amino acids. The V gene's germline CDR1 is SGHVS and CDR2 FQNEAQ. Trimming took 6 bases from V and 3 from J, leaving 20 bases between them. The CDR3 loop reads CASSGLGAGADYGYTF. CDR3 nucleotide sequence: TGTGCCAGCAGTGGTCTGGGGGCAGGAGCGGACTATGGCTACACCTTC. The variable domain in full, with the rest retrieved from reference TRBV7-8 and TRBJ1-2, is GAGVSQSPRYKVAKRGQDVALRCDPISGHVSLFWYQQALGQGPEFLTYFQNEAQLDKSGLPSDRFFAERPEGSVSTLKIQRTQQEDSAVYLCASSGLGAGADYGYTFGSGTRLTVV.

This sequence joins TRBV19 and TRBJ2-3, with D possibly being TRBD1 (5 bases). Deletions cut 7 bases from V and 0 bases from J, with 14 bases between. Germline loops: CDR1 LNHDA, CDR2 SQIVND (reference sequence). The CDR3 sequence is 15 residues long. CDR3 nucleotide sequence: TGTGCCAGTACCGATAGGGGTGGTAGCACAGATACGCAGTATTTT. This codes for CASTDRGGSTDTQYF.

This chain joins TRBV2 and TRBJ2-5; the D is unclear. V was pared by 3 bases and J by 2 bases, with 4 bases between. The CDR3 is 12 residues long. Germline V CDR1 and CDR2: SNHLY, FYNNEI. The CDR3 DNA sequence: TGTGCCAGCAGTGACCCGCAAGAGACCCAGTACTTC. The encoded protein is CASSDPQETQYF.

Only one count was recorded for this clone. J is TRBJ2-6 and V is TRBV15; TRBD2 agrees at 8 bases. The germline gives CDR1 LNHNV, CDR2 YYDKDF (reference sequence). Trimming removed 4 bases from V and 1 base from J; junction bases left unmatched: 9. This CDR3 is built from 18 residues. CDR3 DNA sequence: TGTGCCACCAGCACCCTTCCGGGACTAGAATCTGGGGCCAACGTCCTGACTTTC. This gives the protein CATSTLPGLESGANVLTF. The full variable domain, its missing parts supplied by reference TRBV15 and TRBJ2-6, is DAMVIQNPRYQVTQFGKPVTLSCSQTLNHNVMYWYQQKSSQAPKLLFHYYDKDFNNEADTPDNFQSRRPNTSFCFLDIRSPGLGDTAMYLCATSTLPGLESGANVLTFGAGSRLTVL.

V usage is TRBV6-6 and J usage is TRBJ1-1; D is unclear. Germline-derived CDR1 and CDR2 are MNHNY and SVGAGI (reference sequence). The V gene lost 2 bases and the J gene lost 2 bases, with 9 bases spanning the gap. CDR3 length equals 14 residues. CDR3 sequence reads: CASSYPSINTEAFF. DNA for the CDR3: TGTGCCAGCAGTTACCCCTCTATTAACACTGAAGCTTTCTTT.

V usage is TRBV28 and J usage is TRBJ2-1; 7 nucleotides align to TRBD2. Germline trimming cut 11 bases from V and 3 bases from J; bases unmatched to any gene: 7. Germline V lookup: CDR1 MDHEN, CDR2 SYDVKM. CDR3 length equals 13 residues. CDR3 bases: TGTGCCGGCCGCGGGAGTGTCTACAATGAGCAGTTCTTC. Its translation is CAGRGSVYNEQFF. The variable domain in full, with the rest retrieved from reference TRBV28 and TRBJ2-1, is DVKVTQSSRYLVKRTGEKVFLECVQDMDHENMFWYRQDPGLGLRLIYFSYDVKMKEKGDIPEGYSVSREKKERFSLILESASTNQTSMYLCAGRGSVYNEQFFGPGTRLTVL.

Only one count was recorded for this clone. As DNA, the CDR3 is TGTGCCAGCAGCCAAGGCAGGTCCGCGGGGATCAATGAGCAGTTCTTC. Translating gives CASSQGRSAGINEQFF. The chain links TRBV3-1 (or the pseudogene TRBV3-2) to TRBJ2-1, with TRBD2 as a possible D gene (6 bases). The CDR3 totals 16 residues. Germline V gene lookup returns CDR1 LGHDT and CDR2 YNNKEL (reference sequence). Trimming took 1 base from V and 6 from J, leaving 16 bases between them.

The chain recombines TRBV11-2 with TRBJ2-3, with a weak D call TRBD2 (6 bases). Trimming took off 5 bases at V and 0 bases at J, with 18 bases between the two ends. The CDR3 has 17 residues. CDR1 SGHAT and CDR2 FQNNGV come from the germline V gene. CDR3 in amino acids: CASSLRRDSPSTDTQYF. The CDR3 nucleotides read TGTGCCAGCAGCCTGCGTCGGGACTCACCTAGCACAGATACGCAGTATTTT.

Relative to its sample, this clone is medium-sized. The rearrangement joins TRBV6-6 to TRBJ2-7; tentatively, D is TRBD2 (5 bases). Germline loops: CDR1 MNHNY, CDR2 SVGAGI (reference sequence). The V gene lost 4 bases and the J gene lost 3 bases, with 16 bases spanning the gap. This CDR3 region has 15 residues. The DNA of the CDR3 is TGTGCCAGCAGTTCGGCCCGAGAGGGCAGCTACGAGCAGTACTTC. Translating it yields CASSSAREGSYEQYF.

The chain links TRBV5-5 to TRBJ2-1; 9 bases are shared with TRBD1. The germline V gene has CDR1 SGHKS and CDR2 YYEKEE (reference sequence). The V segment lost 4 bases and the J segment 7 bases; nucleotides outside the gene matches: 9. The CDR3 runs to 15 residues. The CDR3 loop reads CASSLPGTGINEQFF. As DNA, the CDR3 is TGTGCCAGCAGCCTCCCCGGGACAGGGATAAATGAGCAGTTCTTC.

V and J are TRBV7-9 and TRBJ2-5; D uncertain. The germline V gene has CDR1 SEHNR and CDR2 FQNEAQ (reference sequence). V lost 1 base, J lost 3 bases, and 9 bases lay in between. This CDR3 region has 14 residues. The CDR3 coding sequence is TGTGCCAGCAGCTTAGATCAGGAAAAAGAGACCCAGTACTTC. Protein product: CASSLDQEKETQYF.

DNA for the CDR3: TGTGCCAGCAGTTTAAATCTCTACGAGCAGTACTTC. Translated, it gives CASSLNLYEQYF. The chain combines TRBV12-3 or TRBV12-4 with TRBJ2-7; no firm D call. Between the trimmed V and J ends, which lost 2 bases and 3 bases, there was a span of 5 bases. This CDR3 has 12 amino acids.

This chain joins TRBV19 and TRBJ1-1; D possibly corresponds to TRBD1 (6 bases). V lost 2 bases and J 1 base, leaving 14 bases between the germline ends. Per the germline V gene, CDR1 is LNHDA and CDR2 is SQIVND (reference sequence). The CDR3 has 16 amino acids. The CDR3: CASSISRDTPNTEAFF. The CDR3 bases are TGTGCCAGTAGTATATCTCGGGACACCCCGAACACTGAAGCTTTCTTT. The complete variable domain, with remaining parts taken from reference TRBV19 and TRBJ1-1, reads DGGITQSPKYLFRKEGQNVTLSCEQNLNHDAMYWYRQDPGQGLRLIYYSQIVNDFQKGDIAEGYSVSREKKESFPLTVTSAQKNPTAFYLCASSISRDTPNTEAFFGQGTRLTVV.

A few counts support this clone. V usage is TRBV6-5 and J usage is TRBJ2-1; TRBD2 aligns across 13 bases. Germline CDR1 is MNHEY and CDR2 is SVGAGI. CDR3 size: 15 residues. V lost 6 bases and J lost 10; bases outside the gene matches: 9. The CDR3 DNA follows: TGTGCCAGCAGACCCGGGACTAGCGGGGTTGGGGAGCAGTTCTTC. Its protein product is CASRPGTSGVGEQFF.

Written as DNA, the CDR3 is TGTGCCAGCAGCTTATCCCCGGGACTAGACTCCTACAATGAGCAGTTCTTC. Translated: CASSLSPGLDSYNEQFF. The chain employs TRBV11-2 and TRBJ2-1; 8 bases map to TRBD2. The germline V gene encodes CDR1 SGHAT and CDR2 FQNNGV. J lost 0 bases, V lost 2 bases, and 6 bases had no gene match. The CDR3 extends over 17 amino acids.

The chain has TRBV6-2 or TRBV6-3 and TRBJ1-1; TRBD1 is a possible D gene (5 bases). Looked up from germline, CDR1 is MNHEY and CDR2 is SVGEGT. The CDR3 totals 14 residues. The V gene lost 4 bases and the J gene lost 0 bases, with 9 bases spanning the gap. The CDR3 bases are TGTGCCAGCAGTTGGGGCAAATTGAACACTGAAGCTTTCTTT. Protein sequence: CASSWGKLNTEAFF.

The J gene is TRBJ1-2, the V gene TRBV7-3; TRBD1 agrees at 8 bases. Germline CDR1 SGHTA, CDR2 FQGTGA. CDR3 length: 20 amino acids. V was clipped by 3 bases and J by 0 bases; unmatched bases: 18. CDR3 protein: CASSLKAGQEISRPNYGYTF. CDR3 DNA sequence: TGTGCCAGCAGCTTGAAGGCGGGACAGGAGATATCAAGACCTAACTATGGCTACACCTTC.

The V and J genes are TRBV5-6 and TRBJ2-3; 10 nucleotides line up with TRBD2. Germline CDR1 and CDR2: SGHDT and YYEEEE. Unmatched junction bases numbered 13, after V lost 3 bases and J lost 3 bases. The CDR3 spans 18 residues. CDR3 amino acids: CASSWGPLLAGKTDTQYF. The CDR3 DNA is TGTGCCAGCAGCTGGGGCCCCCTACTAGCGGGAAAGACAGATACGCAGTATTTT.

V usage is TRBV7-2 and J usage is TRBJ2-3; maybe TRBD2 (5 bases). V was clipped by 3 bases and J by 3 bases, with 13 bases between them. The germline V gene has CDR1 SGHTA and CDR2 FQGNSA. The CDR3 is 15 residues long. Here the CDR3 DNA reads TGTGCCAGCAGCTTTGCGGGCACCGGGACAGATACGCAGTATTTT. It is translated as CASSFAGTGTDTQYF. Full variable domain (missing parts from reference TRBV7-2 and TRBJ2-3): GAGVSQSPSNKVTEKGKDVELRCDPISGHTALYWYRQSLGQGLEFLIYFQGNSAPDKSGLPSDRFSAERTGGSVSTLTIQRTQQEDSAVYLCASSFAGTGTDTQYFGPGTRLTVL.

The rearrangement uses TRBV6-6 and TRBJ2-4; maybe TRBD2 (6 bases). CDR3 length equals 15 residues. The V gene's germline CDR1 is MNHNY and CDR2 SVGAGI (reference sequence). The V gene lost 0 bases and the J gene lost 7 bases, with 13 bases spanning the gap. The CDR3 DNA follows: TGTGCCAGCAGTTACTCGACTGACGCGGGGAACATTCAGTACTTC. Encoded protein: CASSYSTDAGNIQYF.

V usage is TRBV28 and J usage is TRBJ1-1, with TRBD1 as a possible D gene (6 bases). Germline V gives CDR1 MDHEN, CDR2 SYDVKM. CDR3 length equals 14 residues. V lost 2 bases, J lost 7 bases, and 14 bases lay in between. CDR3 sequence: CASSLKGGVSEAFF. The CDR3 DNA reads TGTGCCAGCAGTTTAAAAGGGGGGGTGAGTGAAGCTTTCTTT.

The rearrangement uses TRBV9 and TRBJ2-1; 8 bases line up with TRBD1. CDR3 length: 16 amino acids. V shed 5 bases, J shed 4 bases, and the junction held 11 bases outside the gene matches. The germline CDR1 and CDR2 sequences are SGDLS and YYNGEE. The CDR3 reads CASSPTQGARYNEQFF. The CDR3 nucleotides read TGTGCCAGCAGTCCGACTCAGGGGGCGCGGTACAATGAGCAGTTCTTC.

V is TRBV6-5 and J is TRBJ1-3; possible D gene TRBD1, 5 bases. V was pared by 2 bases and J by 8 bases, with 16 bases between. CDR3 size: 15 residues. CDR1 is MNHEY and CDR2 is SVGAGI in the germline V gene. Here the CDR3 reads CASSYQGSRIDTIYF. In DNA form, the CDR3 reads TGTGCCAGCAGTTACCAGGGCAGTCGTATTGACACCATATATTTT.